This T cell receptor beta chain was recorded in a study of beta chain features in type 1 diabetes. The wider study: Patients shared similar age, gender and cell yields with healthy donors.

The study reverse transcribed the entire isolated RNA, so it sequenced expressed TCRB transcripts. TCRdb keeps only in-frame clones here, not all; method: immunoSEQ multiplex PCR. The sample comprises roughly 300,000 clones, 8% of which are singletons, and less than 0.5% rests with the top ten. Every single donor gave one heparinised blood draw, and these averaged around 120 mL. It was via CD45RO/CCR7/CD25/CD127/CD95/CD27 that CD4+ naive, central memory, regulatory and stem cell-like memory cells were sorted. Purity above 98% was achieved in all sorted populations. This clone has just a few counts. This CDR3 is 17 amino acids long. CDR1 LGHNA and CDR2 YSLEER come from the germline V gene. Trimming cost V 0 bases and J 4 bases, with 13 bases left between them.

The sequence derives from a woman between 18 and 30 years old in good health. The chain employs TRBV4-3 and TRBJ2-6; no firm D call. What was sequenced was central memory CD4+ T cells from blood. The CDR3 coding sequence is TGCGCCAGCAGCCAAGAGGCGCGTGTTTCCGGGGCCAACGTCCTGACTTTC. Translation gives CASSQEARVSGANVLTF.